This T cell receptor beta chain was identified during a study of T-cell memory formation after mild COVID-19. TCRdb fed the 5' RACE reads into MiXCR, producing one record per CDR3 protein. The table records about 210,000 distinct CDR3 sequences, about 27% of them present only once. This clonotype was seen at least ten times. As yet, its antigen is unknown. Study-wide points: Among contracting clones, CD4+ were mainly CM/EM and CD8+ enriched in EMRA. Pre-infection memory showed some responding clones, and this suggested that cross-reactive memory joined. For second-wave clones that peaked at day 37, SARS-CoV-2 specificity went unverified.

The CDR3 is 15 amino acids. Germline values: CDR1 LGHNA, CDR2 YNFKEQ. Trimming pared 0 bases from V and 0 bases from J, leaving 9 bases between. The sequencing sample was made of PBMCs or a T cell subset sorted from them (not recorded which). This sequence was found in an adult woman who had mild COVID-19 (a few samples of this study predate the infection). Cell type and time point are not known. The rearrangement joins TRBV4-2 to TRBJ2-7; D is perhaps TRBD2 (5 bases). The CDR3 spells CASSQDLASSYEQYF. For the CDR3, the DNA is TGTGCCAGCAGCCAAGATCTAGCTAGCTCCTACGAGCAGTACTTC.